The 25 T cell receptor beta chains presented below share a single source sample, sequenced in a study of blood T cell repertoires in COVID-19. This table comes from immunoSEQ multiplex PCR, and its TCRdb copy is limited to in-frame clones, with some not included. Found here are fewer than 350,000 clones, about 86% of them singletons; the top ten hold roughly 1.9%. Sequencing was performed on peripheral blood. Receptor source: a woman in her 30s who had recovered from COVID-19.

The chain is built from TRBV7-9 and TRBJ2-3, with 8 bases matching TRBD1. The length of the CDR3 is 15 residues. Germline-derived CDR1 and CDR2 are SEHNR and FQNEAQ (reference sequence). V dropped 6 bases and J dropped 4; count of bases not matched to a gene: 9. The CDR3 nucleotides are TGTGCCAGCAGTTCCGGGACAGGTGGGGCAGATACGCAGTATTTT. Amino acid sequence: CASSSGTGGADTQYF.

The rearrangement uses TRBV24-1 and TRBJ1-5; perhaps TRBD1 as D (6 bases). CDR1 KGHDR and CDR2 SFDVKD come from the germline V gene. V was clipped by 7 bases and J by 7 bases, with 16 bases between them. The CDR3 sequence is 14 residues long. In DNA form, the CDR3 reads TGTGCCACCAGCCCGGGGACAATAAGACAGCCCCAGCATTTT. Protein product: CATSPGTIRQPQHF.

This chain connects TRBV28 to TRBJ1-1; D is ambiguous. The germline gives CDR1 MDHEN, CDR2 SYDVKM. The CDR3 is 13 amino acids. V lost 2 bases and J lost 8, with 12 bases in between. CDR3 sequence reads: CASSLATYQEAFF. The CDR3 DNA reads as TGTGCCAGCAGTTTAGCCACCTATCAAGAAGCTTTCTTT. Using reference TRBV28 and TRBJ1-1 for the parts outside the CDR3, the full variable domain is DVKVTQSSRYLVKRTGEKVFLECVQDMDHENMFWYRQDPGLGLRLIYFSYDVKMKEKGDIPEGYSVSREKKERFSLILESASTNQTSMYLCASSLATYQEAFFGQGTRLTVV.

The rearrangement links TRBV2 to TRBJ2-5; TRBD2 matches 11 bases. The V gene end was trimmed by 6 bases and the J gene end by 1 base; junction bases not matched to a gene: 1. Looked up from germline, CDR1 is SNHLY and CDR2 is FYNNEI. The CDR3 runs to 14 residues. The CDR3 bases are TGTGCCAGCAGGGGGACTAGCGGCCAAGAGACCCAGTACTTC. As protein: CASRGTSGQETQYF.

The chain recombines TRBV30 with TRBJ1-2; tentative D call: TRBD1 (5 bases). The V gene's germline CDR1 is GTSNPN and CDR2 SVGIG (reference sequence). Trimming stripped 0 bases from V and 0 bases from J, with 29 bases between. The CDR3 is 21 residues long. The CDR3 DNA reads as TGTGCCTGGAGTGTACTGGCTAATCTCCCGGAGGGGACCAATCCTAACTATGGCTACACCTTC. It yields the protein CAWSVLANLPEGTNPNYGYTF.

The CDR3 spells CASRSAGRSNEQFF. Written as DNA, the CDR3 is TGTGCCAGCAGATCGGCGGGGCGATCAAATGAGCAGTTCTTC. This sequence joins TRBV28 and TRBJ2-1; D perhaps matches TRBD2 (6 bases). V gave up 6 bases and J gave up 7 bases, with 16 bases separating them. The CDR3 is made up of 14 amino acids. Per the germline V gene, CDR1 is MDHEN and CDR2 is SYDVKM. Based on the CDR3 plus reference TRBV28 and TRBJ2-1, the full variable domain is DVKVTQSSRYLVKRTGEKVFLECVQDMDHENMFWYRQDPGLGLRLIYFSYDVKMKEKGDIPEGYSVSREKKERFSLILESASTNQTSMYLCASRSAGRSNEQFFGPGTRLTVL.

This chain uses TRBV6-5 with TRBJ2-7; 9 bases map to TRBD1. V gave up 4 bases and J gave up 4 bases; unmatched junction bases: 11. The germline V gene has CDR1 MNHEY and CDR2 SVGAGI. The CDR3 consists of 16 residues. CDR3 DNA: TGTGCCAGCAGTTCCCCCACCGGGACAGGGTGGTACGAGCAGTACTTC. This gives the protein CASSSPTGTGWYEQYF.

This clone was recorded only once. The J gene is TRBJ2-1, the V gene TRBV27; TRBD2 matches at 10 bases. CDR3 length equals 15 residues. V trimming: 3 bases; J trimming: 4 bases; junction bases outside the gene matches: 3. CDR1 MNHEY and CDR2 SMNVEV come from the germline V gene (reference sequence). CDR3: CASSFGLAAYNEQFF. DNA of the CDR3: TGTGCCAGCAGTTTCGGACTAGCGGCTTACAATGAGCAGTTCTTC.

This chain uses TRBV10-3 with TRBJ2-5, with D possibly matching TRBD2 (7 bases). The CDR3 contains 16 residues. V dropped 10 bases and J dropped 1 base, with 22 bases sitting between them. The germline CDR1 and CDR2 sequences are ENHRY and SYGVKD. The CDR3 DNA sequence: TGTGCCACCGCTCAATCGGGGGGACAAACCCAAGAGACCCAGTACTTC. It is translated as CATAQSGGQTQETQYF.

The chain combines TRBV15 with TRBJ2-3; no firm D call. The CDR3 runs 16 residues. V lost 2 bases and J lost 6, with 18 bases in between. From germline, CDR1 is LNHNV and CDR2 YYDKDF (reference sequence). The CDR3 DNA is TGTGCCACCAGCAGACCGCCGACAACTCTAACGGATACGCAGTATTTT. Its translation is CATSRPPTTLTDTQYF.

This clone was detected only a few times. The chain carries TRBV24-1 and TRBJ1-2, with 12 bases aligning to TRBD1. Germline trimming cut 4 bases from V and 8 bases from J; bases unmatched to any gene: 7. CDR1 and CDR2 (germline): KGHDR, SFDVKD. This CDR3 region has 15 residues. The CDR3, as DNA: TGTGCCACCAGTGAAACCGGGACAGGGGGCGAAGGCTACACCTTC. Residues: CATSETGTGGEGYTF.

This chain joins TRBV5-1 and TRBJ2-7; 7 bases fit TRBD1. Trimming took 1 base from V and 6 from J; bases not matched to a gene: 1. The germline CDR1 and CDR2 sequences are SGHRS and YFSETQ. The CDR3 is 12 residues long. CDR3 sequence: CASSLTGAEQYF. The CDR3 DNA reads as TGCGCCAGCAGCTTGACAGGGGCCGAGCAGTACTTC.

Only one count was recorded for this clone. The CDR3 DNA reads as TGCGCCAGCAGCTCAGGCTATGGCTACACCTTC. Translating it yields CASSSGYGYTF. The chain has TRBV5-1 and TRBJ1-2; D gene ambiguous. The CDR3 is 11 residues long. Germline loops: CDR1 SGHRS, CDR2 YFSETQ. The germline V and J ends were trimmed by 3 bases and 4 bases, with 4 bases remaining between them.

The chain uses TRBV27 and TRBJ2-1, with D tentatively TRBD1 (6 bases). The CDR3 has 14 residues. Germline V lookup: CDR1 MNHEY, CDR2 SMNVEV (reference sequence). With 6 bases removed from V and 5 bases from J, the gap between germline ends came to 14 bases. The CDR3 is CASSTGSINNEQFF. CDR3 nucleotide sequence: TGTGCCAGCAGCACAGGGTCAATTAACAATGAGCAGTTCTTC.

The chain combines TRBV4-1 with TRBJ2-1; weak D call: TRBD2 (6 bases). In germline, CDR1 is MGHRA, CDR2 YSYEKL. The CDR3 extends over 16 amino acids. V was shortened by 0 bases and J by 0 bases, with 9 bases between the two germline ends. Here the CDR3 reads CASSQDWRGSYNEQFF. Written as DNA, the CDR3 is TGCGCCAGCAGCCAAGATTGGAGGGGCTCCTACAATGAGCAGTTCTTC.

The rearrangement joins TRBV4-1 to TRBJ2-1, with 11 bases that match TRBD2. The CDR3 spans 17 residues. Germline values: CDR1 MGHRA, CDR2 YSYEKL. After removal of 1 base from V and 4 bases from J, the junction contained 6 bases not matched to a gene. CDR3 residues: CASSQGILAGEYNEQFF. The CDR3 DNA follows: TGCGCCAGCAGCCAAGGAATACTAGCGGGGGAATACAATGAGCAGTTCTTC.

The chain couples TRBV7-8 to TRBJ2-1, with a tentative D call TRBD2 (6 bases). CDR3 size: 15 residues. CDR1 and CDR2 (germline): SGHVS, FQNEAQ. Between the trimmed V and J ends, which lost 5 bases and 8 bases, there was a span of 19 bases. The CDR3 DNA sequence: TGTGCCAGCAGCCCACGAACCGGACTATTCGATGAGCAGTTCTTC. It yields the protein CASSPRTGLFDEQFF.

V usage is TRBV3-1 (or the pseudogene TRBV3-2) and J usage is TRBJ1-6; TRBD1 matches 8 bases. After removal of 1 base from V and 9 bases from J, the junction contained 5 bases not matched to a gene. Germline V CDR1 and CDR2: LGHDT, YNNKEL (reference sequence). This CDR3 region has 15 residues. CDR3 nucleotides: TGTGCCAGCAGCCAAGGAGACAGGGGCACTTCACCCCTCCACTTT. This sequence encodes CASSQGDRGTSPLHF.

Comments on this clone: An end of the junction does not agree with germline; a read error may underlie this. V gene TRBV24-1 combines with J gene TRBJ2-1; D is possibly TRBD1 (6 bases). The CDR3 consists of 15 residues. CDR1 and CDR2 (germline): KGHDR, SFDVKD. The CDR3: CATSESRDIHKEQFF. Here the CDR3 DNA reads TGTGCCACCAGTGAAAGCCGGGACATTCACAAGGAGCAGTTCTTC.

The chain joins TRBV25-1 to TRBJ2-1; D gene uncertain. This CDR3 has 14 amino acids. The germline V gene encodes CDR1 MGHDK and CDR2 SYGVNS. Trimming removed 3 bases from V and 0 bases from J, with 6 bases in between. This CDR3 reads CASSDPLSYNEQFF. The CDR3 DNA is TGTGCCAGCAGTGATCCACTCTCCTACAATGAGCAGTTCTTC.

The chain is built from TRBV4-1 and TRBJ2-7; no clear D gene. Trimming stripped 2 bases from V and 2 bases from J, with 13 bases between. The CDR3 spans 15 residues. Germline V gene sequence: CDR1 MGHRA, CDR2 YSYEKL. In DNA form, the CDR3 reads TGCGCCAGCAGCCAAAGCCTAGGCAGAGCCTACGAGCAGTACTTC. Translation: CASSQSLGRAYEQYF.

This clone has a count of ten or more. The chain combines TRBV7-3 with TRBJ1-1; TRBD1 matches 7 bases. Germline loops: CDR1 SGHTA, CDR2 FQGTGA. The CDR3 runs 13 residues. Unmatched junction bases numbered 7, after V lost 5 bases and J lost 7 bases. As DNA, the CDR3 is TGTGCCAGCAGCCCCGGGACAGTACATGAAGCTTTCTTT. It codes for CASSPGTVHEAFF. Combining the CDR3 with reference TRBV7-3 and TRBJ1-1 gives the whole variable domain GAGVSQTPSNKVTEKGKYVELRCDPISGHTALYWYRQSLGQGPEFLIYFQGTGAADDSGLPNDRFFAVRPEGSVSTLKIQRTERGDSAVYLCASSPGTVHEAFFGQGTRLTVV.

The chain recombines TRBV27 with TRBJ1-6; D ambiguous. The CDR3 is made up of 15 amino acids. Germline V gene lookup returns CDR1 MNHEY and CDR2 SMNVEV (reference sequence). Trimming left V 2 bases short and J 4 bases short, with 9 bases between. The CDR3: CASSLGGGYNSPLHF. The CDR3, as DNA: TGTGCCAGCAGTTTAGGCGGCGGATATAATTCACCCCTCCACTTT.

The rearrangement links TRBV28 to TRBJ1-5; no firm D call. V shed 3 bases and J shed 3 bases, with 15 bases lying between them. The length of the CDR3 is 16 residues. Germline V CDR1 and CDR2: MDHEN, SYDVKM. The CDR3 protein is CASSLSPPDFNQPQHF. The CDR3 nucleotides read TGTGCCAGCAGTTTGTCTCCCCCGGACTTCAATCAGCCCCAGCATTTT.

The chain combines TRBV13 with TRBJ2-7, with 11 bases that match TRBD2. J lost 2 bases, V lost 5 bases, and 2 bases had no gene match. Germline V gives CDR1 PRHDT, CDR2 FYEKMQ (reference sequence). This CDR3 contains 14 residues. The CDR3 sequence is CASSGGLAAYEQYF. In DNA form, the CDR3 reads TGTGCCAGCAGCGGGGGACTAGCGGCCTACGAGCAGTACTTC.